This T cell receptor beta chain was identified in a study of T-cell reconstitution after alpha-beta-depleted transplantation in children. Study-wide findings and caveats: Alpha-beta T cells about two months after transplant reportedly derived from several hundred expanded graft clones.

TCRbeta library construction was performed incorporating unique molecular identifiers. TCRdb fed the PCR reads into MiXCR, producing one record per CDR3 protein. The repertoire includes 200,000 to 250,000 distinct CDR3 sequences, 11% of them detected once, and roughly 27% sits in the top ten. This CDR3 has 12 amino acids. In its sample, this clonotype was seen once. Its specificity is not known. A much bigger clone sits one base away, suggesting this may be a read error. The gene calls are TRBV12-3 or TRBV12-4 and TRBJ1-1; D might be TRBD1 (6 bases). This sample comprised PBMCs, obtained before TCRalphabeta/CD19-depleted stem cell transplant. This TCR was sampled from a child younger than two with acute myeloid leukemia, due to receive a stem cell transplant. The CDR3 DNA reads TGTACCAGCAACGGGGGCCGGTCTGAAGCTTTCTTT. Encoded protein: CTSNGGRSEAFF.